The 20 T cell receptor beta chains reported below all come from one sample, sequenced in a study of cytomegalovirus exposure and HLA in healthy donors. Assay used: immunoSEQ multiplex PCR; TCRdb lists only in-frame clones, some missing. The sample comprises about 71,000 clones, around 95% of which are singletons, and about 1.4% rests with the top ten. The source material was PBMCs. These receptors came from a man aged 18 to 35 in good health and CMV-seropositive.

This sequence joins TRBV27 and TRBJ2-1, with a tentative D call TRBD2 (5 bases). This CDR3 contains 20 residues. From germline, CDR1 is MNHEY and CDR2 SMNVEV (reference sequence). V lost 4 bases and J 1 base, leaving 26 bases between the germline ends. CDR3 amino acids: CASSWPYTLGLIQSYNEQFF. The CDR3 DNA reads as TGTGCCAGCAGTTGGCCATATACCCTCGGACTCATACAATCCTACAATGAGCAGTTCTTC.

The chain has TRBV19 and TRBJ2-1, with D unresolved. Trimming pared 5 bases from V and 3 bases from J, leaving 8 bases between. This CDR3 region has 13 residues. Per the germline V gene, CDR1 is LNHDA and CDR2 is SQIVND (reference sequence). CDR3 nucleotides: TGTGCCAGTAGTCTGGCAAACTACAATGAGCAGTTCTTC. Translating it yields CASSLANYNEQFF.

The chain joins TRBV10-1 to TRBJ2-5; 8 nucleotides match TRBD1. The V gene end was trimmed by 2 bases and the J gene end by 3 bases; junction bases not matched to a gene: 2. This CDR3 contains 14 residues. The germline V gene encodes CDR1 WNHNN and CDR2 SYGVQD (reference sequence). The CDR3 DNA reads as TGCGCCAGCAGTGAGGGACAGGGTAAAGAGACCCAGTACTTC. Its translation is CASSEGQGKETQYF.

CDR3 bases: TGTGCCAGCAGCACACTTCCGACGGCAGGGGTGGGGACCACAGATACGCAGTATTTT. It specifies CASSTLPTAGVGTTDTQYF. The chain joins TRBV7-9 to TRBJ2-3, with D perhaps TRBD1 (6 bases). V dropped 5 bases and J dropped 2 bases, with 26 bases sitting between them. The CDR3 extends over 19 amino acids. CDR1 is SEHNR, CDR2 FQNEAQ, per germline (reference sequence).

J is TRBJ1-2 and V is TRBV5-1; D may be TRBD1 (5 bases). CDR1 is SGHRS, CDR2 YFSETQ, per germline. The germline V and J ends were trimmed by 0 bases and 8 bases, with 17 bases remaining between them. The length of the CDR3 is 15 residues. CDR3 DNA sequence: TGCGCCAGCAGCTTGGCCACCGACGGGGGGGACGGCTACACCTTC. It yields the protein CASSLATDGGDGYTF. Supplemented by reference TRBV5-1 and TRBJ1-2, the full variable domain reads KAGVTQTPRYLIKTRGQQVTLSCSPISGHRSVSWYQQTPGQGLQFLFEYFSETQRNKGNFPGRFSGRQFSNSRSEMNVSTLELGDSALYLCASSLATDGGDGYTFGSGTRLTVV.

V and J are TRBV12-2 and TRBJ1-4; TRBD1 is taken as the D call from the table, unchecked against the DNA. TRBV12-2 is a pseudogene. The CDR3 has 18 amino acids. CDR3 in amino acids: CASRLVFYPGQGNEKLFF. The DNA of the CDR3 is TGTGCAAGTCGCTTAGTCTTTTATCCGGGACAGGGGAATGAAAAACTGTTTTTT.

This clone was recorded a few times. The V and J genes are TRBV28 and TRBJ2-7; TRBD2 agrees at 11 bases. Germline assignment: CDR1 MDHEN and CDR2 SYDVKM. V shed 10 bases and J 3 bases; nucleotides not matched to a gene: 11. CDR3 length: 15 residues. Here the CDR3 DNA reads TGTGCCACCTCCGGGACTAGCGGTTCCTACTACGAGCAGTACTTC. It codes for CATSGTSGSYYEQYF.

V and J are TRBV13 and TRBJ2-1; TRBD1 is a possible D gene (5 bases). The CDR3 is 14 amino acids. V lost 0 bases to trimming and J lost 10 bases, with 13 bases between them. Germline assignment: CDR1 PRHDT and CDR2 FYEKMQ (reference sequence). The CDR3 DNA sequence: TGTGCCAGCAGCTTAGGACAGGAAAGGGCAGAGCAGTTCTTC. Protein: CASSLGQERAEQFF.

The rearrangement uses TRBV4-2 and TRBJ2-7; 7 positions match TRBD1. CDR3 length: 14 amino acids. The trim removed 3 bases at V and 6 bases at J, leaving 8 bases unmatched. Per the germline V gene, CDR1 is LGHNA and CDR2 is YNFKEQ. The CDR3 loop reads CASSQKQTGREQYF. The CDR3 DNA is TGTGCCAGCAGCCAGAAGCAGACAGGGCGCGAGCAGTACTTC.

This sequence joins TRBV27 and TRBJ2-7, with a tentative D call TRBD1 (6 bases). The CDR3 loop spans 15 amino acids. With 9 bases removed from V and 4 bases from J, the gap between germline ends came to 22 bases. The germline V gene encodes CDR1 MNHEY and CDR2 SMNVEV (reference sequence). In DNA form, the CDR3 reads TGTGCCAGTTCCCGTAACAGGGACGGGGTGTACGAGCAGTACTTC. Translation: CASSRNRDGVYEQYF.

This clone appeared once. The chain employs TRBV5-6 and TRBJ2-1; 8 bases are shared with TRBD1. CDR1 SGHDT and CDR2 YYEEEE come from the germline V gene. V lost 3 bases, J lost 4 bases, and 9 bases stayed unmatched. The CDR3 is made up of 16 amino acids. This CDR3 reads CASSWEDRAEYNEQFF. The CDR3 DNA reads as TGTGCCAGCAGCTGGGAGGACAGGGCGGAATACAATGAGCAGTTCTTC.

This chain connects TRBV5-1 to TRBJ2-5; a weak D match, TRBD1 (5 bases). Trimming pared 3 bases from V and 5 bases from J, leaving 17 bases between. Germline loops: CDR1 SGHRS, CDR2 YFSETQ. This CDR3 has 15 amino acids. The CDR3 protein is CASSYGEGAGETQYF. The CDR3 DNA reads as TGCGCCAGCAGCTACGGTGAAGGGGCAGGGGAGACCCAGTACTTC.

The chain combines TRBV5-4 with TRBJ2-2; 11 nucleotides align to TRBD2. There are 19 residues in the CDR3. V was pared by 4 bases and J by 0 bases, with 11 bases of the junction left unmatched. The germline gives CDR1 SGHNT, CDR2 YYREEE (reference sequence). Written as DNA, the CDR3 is TGTGCCAGCAGCCGTCCCCCCACGGGACTAGCGGCGAACACCGGGGAGCTGTTTTTT. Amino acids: CASSRPPTGLAANTGELFF.

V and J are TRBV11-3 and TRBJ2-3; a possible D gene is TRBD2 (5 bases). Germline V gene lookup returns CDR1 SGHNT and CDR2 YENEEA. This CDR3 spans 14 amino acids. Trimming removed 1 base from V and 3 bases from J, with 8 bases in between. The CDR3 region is CASSLGRGTDTQYF. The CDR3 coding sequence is TGTGCCAGCAGCTTAGGCCGAGGGACAGATACGCAGTATTTT.

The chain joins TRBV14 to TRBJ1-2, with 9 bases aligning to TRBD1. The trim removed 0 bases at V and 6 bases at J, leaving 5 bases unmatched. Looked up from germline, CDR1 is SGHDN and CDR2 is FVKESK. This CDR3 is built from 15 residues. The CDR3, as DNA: TGTGCCAGCAGCCAAGATAGATGGGACAGGGATGGCTACACCTTC. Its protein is CASSQDRWDRDGYTF.

The CDR3 loop is CASSLDYFGTDTQYF. The CDR3, as DNA: TGTGCCAGCAGCTTAGACTATTTCGGCACAGATACGCAGTATTTT. The genes are TRBV7-9 and TRBJ2-3, with D unresolved. CDR1 and CDR2 from the germline V gene are SEHNR and FQNEAQ (reference sequence). This CDR3 comprises 15 residues. Between the trimmed V and J ends, which lost 1 base and 1 base, there was a span of 9 bases.

The CDR3 here is CASSLLAGAEEQYF. In DNA form, the CDR3 reads TGCGCCAGCAGCTTGTTAGCGGGAGCGGAGGAGCAGTACTTC. The rearrangement uses TRBV5-1 and TRBJ2-7, with TRBD2 matching over 9 bases. This CDR3 spans 14 amino acids. In germline, CDR1 is SGHRS, CDR2 YFSETQ. The trim removed 1 base at V and 7 bases at J, leaving 6 bases unmatched.

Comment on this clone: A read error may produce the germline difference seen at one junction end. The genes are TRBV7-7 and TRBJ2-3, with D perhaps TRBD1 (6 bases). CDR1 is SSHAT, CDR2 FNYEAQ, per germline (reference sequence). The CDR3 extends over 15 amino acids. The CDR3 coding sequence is TGTGCTAGCAGTTCCTTGCTAGGGGGTCCAGATACGCAGTATTTT. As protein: CASSSLLGGPDTQYF.

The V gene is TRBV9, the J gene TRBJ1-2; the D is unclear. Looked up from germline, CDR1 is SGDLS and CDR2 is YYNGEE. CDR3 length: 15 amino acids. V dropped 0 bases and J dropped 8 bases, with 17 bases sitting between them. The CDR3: CASSVGWRPEGGYTF. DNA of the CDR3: TGTGCCAGCAGCGTAGGGTGGCGACCGGAGGGAGGCTACACCTTC.

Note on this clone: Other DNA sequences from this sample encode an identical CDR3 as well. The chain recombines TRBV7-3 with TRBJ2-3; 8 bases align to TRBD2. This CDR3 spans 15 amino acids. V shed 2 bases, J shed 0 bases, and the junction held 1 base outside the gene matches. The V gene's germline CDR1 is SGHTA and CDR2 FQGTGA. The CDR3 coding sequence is TGTGCCAGCAGCTTAGCGGGGGGTAGCACAGATACGCAGTATTTT. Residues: CASSLAGGSTDTQYF.